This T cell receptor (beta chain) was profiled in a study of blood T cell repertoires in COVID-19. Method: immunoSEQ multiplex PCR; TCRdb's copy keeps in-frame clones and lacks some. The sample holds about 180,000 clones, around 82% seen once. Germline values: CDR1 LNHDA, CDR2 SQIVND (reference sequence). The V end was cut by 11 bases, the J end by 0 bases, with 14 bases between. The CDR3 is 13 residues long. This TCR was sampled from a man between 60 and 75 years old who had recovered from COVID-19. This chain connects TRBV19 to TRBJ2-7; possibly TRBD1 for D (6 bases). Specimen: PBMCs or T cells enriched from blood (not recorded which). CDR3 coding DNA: TGTGCCTCCGGGGACACGAACTCCTACGAGCAGTACTTC. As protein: CASGDTNSYEQYF.